This T cell receptor (beta chain) was sequenced for a study of T cell responses to AZD1222 COVID-19 vaccine. Study-wide results and caveats: Spike-wide coverage was observed for vaccine-associated CD4 TCRs, with dominant responses at 160-218 and 743-854.

This clone was observed a single time. As yet, its antigen is unknown. TCRdb's copy holds only in-frame clones and misses some; the assay was immunoSEQ multiplex PCR. The sample has some 180,000 clones, around 88% seen once. V lost 5 bases and J 9 bases, leaving 17 bases between the germline ends. CDR1 SGHNT and CDR2 YENEEA come from the germline V gene. The CDR3 is 14 amino acids. V usage is TRBV11-3 and J usage is TRBJ2-1; a weak D match, TRBD2 (6 bases). This sequence originates from an adult in good health. This material consisted of peripheral blood, taken on day 0 of AZD1222 vaccination. The CDR3 DNA sequence: TGTGCCAGCAGCCAGGGACTGGAGGGTGGTGAGCAGTTCTTC. Encoded protein: CASSQGLEGGEQFF.